This T cell receptor beta chain was captured in a study of blood T cell repertoires in COVID-19. V shed 3 bases and J shed 2 bases, with 15 bases lying between them. CDR1 is SGHDN, CDR2 FVKESK, per germline. The CDR3 is 16 residues long. Produced via immunoSEQ multiplex PCR; TCRdb's table is partial and in-frame only. The sample contains roughly 200,000 clones, around 80% of which appear only once. The sequenced material came from peripheral blood. This clonotype was sampled from a woman of 80 years or more with active or convalescent COVID-19. The genes are TRBV14 and TRBJ2-3; maybe TRBD2 (7 bases). The CDR3 reads CASSHQRGGYTDTQYF. CDR3 coding DNA: TGTGCCAGCAGCCATCAGAGGGGGGGATACACAGATACGCAGTATTTT.